These T cell receptor beta chains were read from a single sample in a study of blood T cells in healthy people across ages. MiXCR, run by TCRdb on the 5' RACE reads, gives a single entry per CDR3 protein. The sample lists about 780,000 distinct CDR3 sequences; about half were seen once. Sequencing input: blood. These TCRs come from a man older than 75 in good health. Both conserved end residues are trimmed from each CDR3.

V | CDR3
TRBV2 | ASSSSTGRNYGYT
TRBV6-1 | AAHRGRNTGELF
TRBV25-1 | ASSEGRIGRLAGGYSSYEQY
TRBV27 | ASSPRRGIGNEQF
TRBV27 | ASSLGGVTAQPQH
TRBV18 | ASSGEGMGNTEAF
TRBV5-6 | ASSLAQTKYNVLT
TRBV7-2 | ASSLVTGGGETQY
TRBV29-1 | SVEDRVGSSGKTEQF
TRBV12-3/TRBV12-4 | ASSSFLYEQY
TRBV5-1 | ASSSGQAFLSVDEQF
TRBV7-7 | ASGQTYQETQY
TRBV11-3 | ASSSDSHHTDTQY